This T cell receptor (beta chain) was observed in a study of shared clonotypes between healthy human individuals. The V gene end was trimmed by 3 bases and the J gene end by 6 bases; junction bases not matched to a gene: 4. The CDR3 totals 15 residues. Looked up from germline, CDR1 is MNHEY and CDR2 is SMNVEV (reference sequence). Profiled with immunoSEQ multiplex PCR; TCRdb holds only in-frame clones, not every one. The sample records some 2,000,000 clones, nearly 97% being singletons. Donors, healthy HIV-negative adults, lacked recent acute infections or vaccinations. Study-wide points: Naive CD4 clonotypes overlapped across several donors at approximately 5.5%. The study generally estimated greater richness for naive than memory subsets.

In regard to this clone: Its antigen is unknown.

This sequence joins TRBV27 and TRBJ2-7; 14 bases line up with TRBD2. Sequencing was performed on naive CD4+ T cells sorted from blood. Subset specified: CD45RA+ positively selected. The sequence was obtained from a man between 18 and 29 years old in good health. CDR3: CASSFVGTSGSEQYF. The CDR3 region has the DNA TGTGCCAGCAGTTTTGTCGGGACTAGCGGGAGCGAGCAGTACTTC.